The clone carrying this T cell receptor (beta chain) appeared many times. The data were obtained in a study of T cells in Graves' hyperthyroidism and ophthalmopathy. Overall study: Before any treatment, at initial diagnosis, peripheral blood was collected.

The CDR3 totals 14 residues. V was shortened by 5 bases and J by 3 bases, with 10 bases between the two germline ends. Germline V gives CDR1 MDHEN, CDR2 SYDVKM. TCR beta CDR3 sequences were amplified from RNA transcripts. HTBI primers drove first-round RT-PCR of the TCR CDR3. TCRdb re-derived calls from the multiplex PCR reads in MiXCR, one entry per CDR3 protein. Among 640,000 or so distinct CDR3 sequences, 14% were seen once, and the ten largest hold roughly 7%. Ophthalmopathy patients showed a Clinical Activity Score of at least 3, NOSPECS grade of at least 4 and duration under 3 months. Orbital computed tomography, thyroid ultrasound, serum thyroxine and TRAb, and clinical symptoms together informed the diagnoses.

The chain uses TRBV28 and TRBJ1-4; D is undetermined. Sequencing input: blood. This receptor was identified in a woman in her late teens or twenties with Graves' ophthalmopathy. The CDR3 DNA follows: TGTGCCAGCAGTAACAGAGAGTCTAATGAAAAACTGTTTTTT. Its protein is CASSNRESNEKLFF.